The subject of this entry is one T cell receptor beta chain. What it recognizes is unknown. At the DNA level, this CDR3 is encoded by other sequences in the same sample as well. From germline, CDR1 is SGHTA and CDR2 FQGNSA. The CDR3 loop spans 12 amino acids. The V end was cut by 5 bases, the J end by 6 bases, with 9 bases between. Assay used: immunoSEQ multiplex PCR; TCRdb lists only in-frame clones, some missing. In the table there are some 1.5 million clones, 98% of which are singletons. This entry comes from a study of shared clonotypes between healthy human individuals. Study findings and constraints: Compared with clonotypes that all four donors shared, non-shared clonotypes had lower generation probabilities.

Sequenced input: naive CD4+ T cells sorted from blood. The subset: CD45RA+ positively selected. The rearrangement joins TRBV7-2 to TRBJ2-3, with no clear D. The sequence came from a man between 25 and 39 years old in good health. The CDR3, as DNA: TGTGCCAGCAGCCCCCTAGGCGATACGCAGTATTTT. Translation: CASSPLGDTQYF.